This T cell receptor (beta chain) comes out of a study of shared clonotypes between healthy human individuals. Losses at the gene ends were 0 bases for V and 4 bases for J; bases not matched to a gene: 1. Germline CDR1 MNHEY, CDR2 SVGAGI. The CDR3 has 14 residues. Profiling relied on immunoSEQ multiplex PCR, and the TCRdb table lists in-frame clones only, not all of them. The data hold about 730,000 clones, with 72% observed a single time. This clonotype was sampled from a woman aged 30 to 39 in good health. Source material: memory CD4+ T cells sorted from blood. The subset denotes: CD45RA-negative fraction. The V and J genes are TRBV6-5 and TRBJ1-2; 8 bases agree with TRBD1. The CDR3 region has the DNA TGTGCCAGCAGTTACTCAGGACAGGGCTATGGCTACACCTTC. Residues: CASSYSGQGYGYTF.